Below, 24 T cell receptor beta chains from the same sample are listed, as sequenced in a study of T cells expressing NK-cell markers. After re-calling the 5' RACE reads, TCRdb lists one entry per CDR3 protein, DNA absent. Its listing shows around 280,000 distinct CDR3 sequences. Sequenced material: blood T cells: a sorted CD56 or NKG2C T cell subset, CD4+ or CD8+ T cells, or bulk PBMC T cells (not recorded which). The receptors stem from a man aged 18-30 years in good health.

The chain has TRBV18 and TRBJ2-7; TCRdb picks TRBD1, but there is no DNA to check that call. The length of the CDR3 is 12 residues. CDR1 and CDR2 from the germline V gene are KGHSH and LQKENI. The CDR3 region is CASSRDRGEQYF. The whole variable domain, filled in from reference TRBV18 and TRBJ2-7, reads NAGVMQNPRHLVRRRGQEARLRCSPMKGHSHVYWYRQLPEEGLKFMVYLQKENIIDESGMPKERFSAEFPKEGPSILRIQQVVRGDSAAYFCASSRDRGEQYFGPGTRLTVT.

V and J are TRBV15 and TRBJ2-2; TCRdb outputs TRBD2, but without DNA this stays unchecked. Germline V lookup: CDR1 LNHNV, CDR2 YYDKDF (reference sequence). The CDR3 length is 15 residues. CDR3 residues: CATSSAGAGTGELFF. Full variable domain (missing parts from reference TRBV15 and TRBJ2-2): DAMVIQNPRYQVTQFGKPVTLSCSQTLNHNVMYWYQQKSSQAPKLLFHYYDKDFNNEADTPDNFQSRRPNTSFCFLDIRSPGLGDTAMYLCATSSAGAGTGELFFGEGSRLTVL.

V gene TRBV7-2 combines with J gene TRBJ1-2; TCRdb picks TRBD1, but there is no DNA to check that call. CDR3 length: 16 residues. CDR1 SGHTA and CDR2 FQGNSA come from the germline V gene. CDR3 sequence: CASSLAFTGGNYGYTF.

This chain links TRBV7-9 with TRBJ2-1; TCRdb proposes TRBD1, but this gene call is untestable without DNA. CDR3 length: 15 residues. Germline V gene sequence: CDR1 SEHNR, CDR2 FQNEAQ (reference sequence). The CDR3 loop reads CASSLWTGDYNEQFF.

V gene TRBV4-3 combines with J gene TRBJ2-3; no DNA is available, so the TRBD1 call from TCRdb remains unchecked. The CDR3 has 15 residues. Germline-derived CDR1 and CDR2 are LGHNA and YSLEER. This CDR3 reads CASSQTGASTDTQYF.

CDR3: CASSSGTIQETQYF. The V call is TRBV6-5, the J call TRBJ2-5; TCRdb lists TRBD1, though no DNA is available to test this call. Germline V gives CDR1 MNHEY, CDR2 SVGAGI. The CDR3 sequence is 14 residues long.

V and J are TRBV6-5 and TRBJ2-3. Germline V gene sequence: CDR1 MNHEY, CDR2 SVGAGI. CDR3 length: 11 amino acids. CDR3 sequence reads: CAASSTDTQYF.

This sequence joins TRBV5-1 and TRBJ2-5; TCRdb indicates TRBD2, and absent DNA this call remains unverified. The CDR3 covers 15 residues. CDR1 is SGHRS and CDR2 is YFSETQ in the germline V gene. The CDR3 sequence: CASSLVAEGYETQYF.

The chain carries TRBV24-1 and TRBJ1-5; the TCRdb call, TRBD1, lacks DNA for checking. Germline V CDR1 and CDR2: KGHDR, SFDVKD. The CDR3 consists of 15 residues. CDR3 sequence reads: CATSDAGSSNQPQHF.

This chain links TRBV6-1 with TRBJ1-5. The CDR3 is 14 residues long. Germline CDR1 and CDR2: MNHNS and SASEGT. The CDR3 protein is CASSRQPSNQPQHF.

This chain uses TRBV5-1 with TRBJ2-1; without DNA, the TCRdb call of TRBD2 cannot be checked. This CDR3 spans 16 amino acids. Looked up from germline, CDR1 is SGHRS and CDR2 is YFSETQ. The CDR3 sequence: CASSLEPAGVTGEQFF.

The rearrangement joins TRBV5-4 to TRBJ2-4; as DNA is missing, the TRBD1 call by TCRdb cannot be tested. Germline CDR1 and CDR2: SGHNT and YYREEE (reference sequence). The CDR3 runs 16 residues. This chain's CDR3 is CASSLAGDLAKNIQYF.

This chain connects TRBV5-1 to TRBJ1-2. Germline V gives CDR1 SGHRS, CDR2 YFSETQ. The CDR3 spans 15 residues. The chain's CDR3 is CASSLAASANYGYTF.

The V call is TRBV7-6, the J call TRBJ2-1. This CDR3 is built from 14 residues. Germline loops: CDR1 SGHVS, CDR2 FNYEAQ. CDR3 in amino acids: CASRPSGRGDEQFF.

CDR3 sequence: CASSPDRGGIVEAFF. The chain is built from TRBV7-9 and TRBJ1-1; as DNA is missing, the TRBD1 call by TCRdb cannot be tested. In germline, CDR1 is SEHNR, CDR2 FQNEAQ (reference sequence). This CDR3 has 15 residues.

This chain links TRBV20-1 with TRBJ2-3. CDR1 is DFQATT and CDR2 is SNEGSKA in the germline V gene (reference sequence). This CDR3 is built from 16 residues. The CDR3 protein is CSARQDRFWGTDTQYF.

This chain connects TRBV15 to TRBJ1-5; as DNA is missing, the TRBD1 call by TCRdb cannot be tested. The CDR3 contains 17 residues. The germline gives CDR1 LNHNV, CDR2 YYDKDF (reference sequence). The CDR3 sequence is CATSRPPREGDGQPQHF. The full variable domain, completed using reference TRBV15 and TRBJ1-5, is DAMVIQNPRYQVTQFGKPVTLSCSQTLNHNVMYWYQQKSSQAPKLLFHYYDKDFNNEADTPDNFQSRRPNTSFCFLDIRSPGLGDTAMYLCATSRPPREGDGQPQHFGDGTRLSIL.

The chain couples TRBV12-3 or TRBV12-4 to TRBJ1-5; there is no DNA to check the TCRdb D call of TRBD1. The CDR3 spans 13 residues. The chain's CDR3 is CASTREENQPQHF.

The rearrangement uses TRBV7-3 and TRBJ2-1; absent DNA, TCRdb's TRBD2 call cannot be checked. From germline, CDR1 is SGHTA and CDR2 FQGTGA. The CDR3 extends over 16 amino acids. CDR3 in amino acids: CASSSSPGLAFGEQFF.

The J gene is TRBJ2-3, the V gene TRBV7-9; the TCRdb call, TRBD1, lacks DNA for checking. The CDR3 runs 16 residues. CDR1 is SEHNR, CDR2 FQNEAQ, per germline (reference sequence). The chain's CDR3 is CASSPDPRASTDTQYF.

The rearrangement links TRBV4-2 to TRBJ2-1; lacking DNA, the TRBD2 call made by TCRdb goes unchecked. The CDR3 sequence is 14 residues long. Germline lookup yields CDR1 LGHNA and CDR2 YNFKEQ. This chain's CDR3 is CASSLREGRNEQFF.

The rearrangement uses TRBV7-2 and TRBJ2-3. Germline V CDR1 and CDR2: SGHTA, FQGNSA. This CDR3 is 11 amino acids long. The chain's CDR3 is CASSPQDTQYF.

The V gene is TRBV6-1, the J gene TRBJ1-1. The germline CDR1 and CDR2 sequences are MNHNS and SASEGT. CDR3 size: 13 residues. The CDR3 region is CASGLGENTEAFF.

This chain uses TRBV12-3 or TRBV12-4 with TRBJ2-2. The CDR3 is made up of 12 amino acids. CDR3 loop: CASSPNGGELFF.